This TCR beta chain is from a study of blood T cell repertoires in COVID-19. Across the study: Samples taken during acute and convalescent COVID-19 were collected in the United States, Italy and Spain. In each case, the material was cDNA or gDNA derived from T cells, B-cell-depleted T cells, or PBMCs.

This clone was observed at least ten times. Per germline, CDR1 LGHDT and CDR2 YNNKEL (reference sequence). Trimming pared 2 bases from V and 5 bases from J, leaving 10 bases between. The CDR3 has 14 residues. Participants reported their clinical history, and cohort assignment relied on those reports. The authors' processing: Cell counts per sample came from amplifying reference gene primers. Measured with immunoSEQ multiplex PCR; TCRdb has only the in-frame clones, and not every one. From that table come the V and J calls and clone size; the DNA was used to work out D and trimming. Of roughly 200,000 clones listed, 65% to 90% are singletons.

This clonotype originated in a woman in her sixties or seventies with acute COVID-19. Source material: PBMCs or T cells enriched from blood (not recorded which). The rearrangement uses TRBV3-1 (or the pseudogene TRBV3-2) and TRBJ2-1, with a tentative D call TRBD2 (6 bases). CDR3 loop: CASSQSGDHNEQFF. CDR3 sequence (DNA): TGTGCCAGCAGCCAATCGGGGGACCACAATGAGCAGTTCTTC.